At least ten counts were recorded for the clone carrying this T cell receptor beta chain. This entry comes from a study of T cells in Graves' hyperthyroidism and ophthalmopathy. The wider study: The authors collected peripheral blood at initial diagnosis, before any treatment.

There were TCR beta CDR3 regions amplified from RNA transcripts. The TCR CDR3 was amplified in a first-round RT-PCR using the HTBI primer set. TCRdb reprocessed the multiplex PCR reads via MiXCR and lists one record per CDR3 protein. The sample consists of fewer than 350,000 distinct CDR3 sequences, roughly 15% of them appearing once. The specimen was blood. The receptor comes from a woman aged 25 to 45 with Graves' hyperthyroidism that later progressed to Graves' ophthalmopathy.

CDR3 bases: TGTGCCAGCAGCCAAGATTCGCGGCAGGGTTATCAGCCCCAGCATTTT. Its protein is CASSQDSRQGYQPQHF. This chain joins TRBV3-2 and TRBJ1-5. TRBV3-2 is designated a pseudogene. This CDR3 is built from 16 residues.